This TCR beta chain was sequenced for a study of CD8+ T cells in alopecia areata. The sequencing template was cDNA reverse transcribed from extracted RNA. Using immunoSEQ multiplex PCR, the repertoire was profiled, and TCRdb retains in-frame clones only, with some absent. The data contain over 100,000 clones, 50% to 55% of them seen just once; the ten biggest clones take up about 0.5%. Regarding treatment: oral pan-JAK inhibitor, 5-10 mg twice daily. The researchers isolated CD4+ and CD8+ T cells from PBMCs by sorting. This clonotype originated in a human donor with alopecia areata. Sequenced here: CD4+ T cells sorted from blood, sampled at week 4, from a patient treated with tofacitinib.

The CDR3 region has the DNA TGCGCCAGCAGCTTTCAACCGGGACAGGGGGCGAACACTGAAGCTTTCTTT. Its translation is CASSFQPGQGANTEAFF. The chain recombines TRBV5-1 with TRBJ1-1; 12 positions agree with TRBD1. Germline V gene data show CDR1 as SGHRS and CDR2 as YFSETQ. The CDR3 extends over 17 amino acids. V lost 2 bases, J lost 1 base, and 6 bases stayed unmatched.